This passage covers 22 T cell receptor beta chains from one sample sequenced in a study of T-cell reconstitution after alpha-beta-depleted transplantation in children. Preparation of the TCRbeta library used unique molecular identifiers. TCRdb ran MiXCR on the PCR reads and lists one entry per CDR3 protein. Of tens of thousands of distinct CDR3 sequences in the sample, under 7% are singletons; the top ten hold roughly 7%. Source: PBMCs, mostly from graft donor cells, taken 180 days after TCRalphabeta/CD19-depleted stem cell transplant. These receptors were obtained from a male patient under 18 who had a stem cell transplant for acute myeloid leukemia, so the T cells may come from the graft donor.

This clonotype was observed at least ten times. The gene calls are TRBV12-3 or TRBV12-4 and TRBJ1-6; TRBD1 might be the D (5 bases). The CDR3 is made up of 15 amino acids. Trimming shortened V by 2 bases and J by 0 bases, and 5 bases separated the two germline ends. In nucleotides, the CDR3 is TGTGCCAGCAGTTTACAGGGCTCCTATAATTCACCCCTCCACTTT. Translating it yields CASSLQGSYNSPLHF.

This clonotype was counted at least ten times. This rearrangement joins TRBV3-1 to TRBJ1-2, with D uncertain. CDR1 LGHDT and CDR2 YNNKEL come from the germline V gene (reference sequence). CDR3 length: 12 residues. Trimming pared 1 base from V and 7 bases from J, leaving 7 bases between. CDR3 nucleotide sequence: TGTGCCAGCAGCCAAGTCGGGTCTGGCTACACCTTC. Translating it yields CASSQVGSGYTF.

In its sample, this clonotype was seen many times. The chain links TRBV29-1 to TRBJ2-7; 10 positions agree with TRBD1. This CDR3 region has 12 residues. Looked up from germline, CDR1 is SQVTM and CDR2 is ANQGSEA. Losses at the gene ends were 5 bases for V and 5 bases for J; bases not matched to a gene: 3. The CDR3 DNA reads as TGCAGCGTTCGCGACAGGGGGCACGAGCAGTACTTC. This sequence encodes CSVRDRGHEQYF.

This clonotype was observed many times. V usage is TRBV10-3 and J usage is TRBJ2-1, with 7 bases matching TRBD2. V lost 4 bases and J lost 6; bases outside the gene matches: 3. The germline CDR1 and CDR2 sequences are ENHRY and SYGVKD. This CDR3 contains 13 residues. Here the CDR3 DNA reads TGTGCCATCAGTGGCGGGAGTGGCAATGAGCAGTTCTTC. Amino acid sequence: CAISGGSGNEQFF.

This clonotype was found many times. CDR3 residues: CASSNKWTSGNHEQYF. The CDR3 region has the DNA TGTGCCAGCAGCAATAAATGGACTAGCGGGAACCACGAGCAGTACTTC. This chain uses TRBV7-2 with TRBJ2-7, with 12 bases aligning to TRBD2. The CDR3 runs 16 residues. Unmatched junction bases numbered 10, after V lost 5 bases and J lost 5 bases. Looked up from germline, CDR1 is SGHTA and CDR2 is FQGNSA.

This clonotype was found many times. This chain connects TRBV28 to TRBJ2-4, with D perhaps TRBD2 (5 bases). The CDR3 has 17 amino acids. Germline lookup yields CDR1 MDHEN and CDR2 SYDVKM. The V end lost 2 bases, the J end lost 0 bases, and 14 bases lay between the germline ends. This CDR3 reads CASSLRALGRAKNIQYF. The CDR3 bases are TGTGCCAGCAGTTTAAGGGCCCTAGGGAGAGCCAAAAACATTCAGTACTTC.

There are many counts of this clonotype. The DNA for the CDR3 is TGTGCCAGCAGTCGGTACGGCTCCTACAATGAGCAGTTCTTC. It codes for CASSRYGSYNEQFF. The gene calls are TRBV27 and TRBJ2-1; D call uncertain. Germline lookup yields CDR1 MNHEY and CDR2 SMNVEV (reference sequence). V was pared by 5 bases and J by 0 bases, with 8 bases between. The CDR3 covers 14 residues.

In its sample, this clonotype was seen many times. The chain is built from TRBV15 and TRBJ2-3, with a weak D call TRBD2 (7 bases). The CDR3 consists of 16 residues. The germline CDR1 and CDR2 sequences are LNHNV and YYDKDF (reference sequence). V gave up 3 bases and J gave up 6 bases, with 19 bases separating them. CDR3 in amino acids: CATSSRGGGIADTQYF. For the CDR3, the DNA is TGTGCCACCAGCAGTCGGGGAGGGGGGATTGCGGATACGCAGTATTTT.

This clonotype was seen ten or more times. V and J are TRBV7-9 and TRBJ1-2; D perhaps matches TRBD1 (5 bases). The CDR3 is made up of 14 amino acids. Germline lookup yields CDR1 SEHNR and CDR2 FQNEAQ (reference sequence). CDR3 in DNA: TGTGCTACTCCACCGCAGGGCTTTAACTATGGCTACACCTTC. This sequence encodes CATPPQGFNYGYTF.

This clonotype has only a few counts. The chain uses TRBV30 and TRBJ2-7; no firm D call. V lost 3 bases and J lost 4, with 13 bases in between. Germline CDR1 GTSNPN, CDR2 SVGIG (reference sequence). There are 13 residues in the CDR3. DNA for the CDR3: TGTGCCTGGAGCGAAAACCCGTATTACGAGCAGTACTTC. As protein: CAWSENPYYEQYF.

The sample holds many counts of this clonotype. The chain has TRBV15 and TRBJ1-5; D may be TRBD1 (5 bases). The CDR3 consists of 13 residues. CDR1 and CDR2 (germline): LNHNV, YYDKDF (reference sequence). Deletions cut 0 bases from V and 9 bases from J, with 9 bases between. The CDR3, as DNA: TGTGCCACCAGCAGAGAAGGGGCTGGGCCCCAGCATTTT. It yields the protein CATSREGAGPQHF.

There are many counts of this clonotype. This chain joins TRBV6-2 or TRBV6-3 and TRBJ1-2, with 8 nucleotides matching TRBD1. Losses at the gene ends were 10 bases for V and 4 bases for J; bases not matched to a gene: 11. Germline values: CDR1 MNHEY, CDR2 SVGEGT. The CDR3 consists of 14 residues. As DNA, the CDR3 is TGTGCCATCAGCCGGGACAGGACCGGCTATGGCTACACCTTC. This translates into CAISRDRTGYGYTF.

This clonotype appeared many times. The chain couples TRBV7-3 to TRBJ2-7, with 9 positions matching TRBD1. Germline-derived CDR1 and CDR2 are SGHTA and FQGTGA. V lost 6 bases and J lost 0; bases outside the gene matches: 3. This CDR3 spans 14 amino acids. As DNA, the CDR3 is TGTGCCAGCAGTTCGGGACAGGGCTCCTACGAGCAGTACTTC. It is translated as CASSSGQGSYEQYF.

This clonotype was seen at least ten times. V usage is TRBV29-1 and J usage is TRBJ1-1, with 9 bases aligning to TRBD1. Germline CDR1 and CDR2: SQVTM and ANQGSEA. The V segment lost 3 bases and the J segment 1 base; nucleotides outside the gene matches: 0. The CDR3 runs 13 residues. CDR3 sequence: CSVEGQGNTEAFF. The CDR3 DNA sequence: TGCAGCGTTGAGGGACAGGGGAACACTGAAGCTTTCTTT.

This clonotype was counted at least ten times. This chain uses TRBV28 with TRBJ2-1, with TRBD2 identical over 8 bases. This CDR3 contains 16 residues. Germline CDR1 reads MDHEN; CDR2 reads SYDVKM. After removal of 5 bases from V and 3 bases from J, the junction contained 9 bases not matched to a gene. CDR3 nucleotides: TGTGCCAGCAGTCAAATAACTAGCGGTAACTACAATGAGCAGTTCTTC. It translates to CASSQITSGNYNEQFF.

The rearrangement joins TRBV5-6 to TRBJ2-2; 9 bases are shared with TRBD2. The V segment lost 9 bases and the J segment 7 bases; nucleotides outside the gene matches: 19. This CDR3 is 17 amino acids long. Looked up from germline, CDR1 is SGHDT and CDR2 is YYEEEE. The CDR3 is CAMGPLGLATEGGELFF. CDR3 DNA sequence: TGTGCCATGGGCCCCCTGGGACTAGCCACCGAGGGCGGGGAGCTGTTTTTT.

This clonotype was detected many times. CDR3 residues: CAGRQGNTGELFF. The DNA for the CDR3 is TGTGCCGGCCGACAGGGAAACACCGGGGAGCTGTTTTTT. The V call is TRBV6-5, the J call TRBJ2-2; 7 nucleotides agree with TRBD1. Germline V gene lookup returns CDR1 MNHEY and CDR2 SVGAGI. Trimming at V came to 11 bases and at J to 2 bases, leaving 5 bases not matched to a gene. The CDR3 runs 13 residues.

This clonotype was counted ten times or more. The rearrangement joins TRBV11-2 to TRBJ1-2, with D unresolved. From germline, CDR1 is SGHAT and CDR2 FQNNGV. This CDR3 spans 15 amino acids. The V gene lost 2 bases and the J gene lost 5 bases, with 15 bases spanning the gap. CDR3: CASSLRERSEYGYTF. In DNA, the CDR3 is TGTGCCAGCAGCTTAAGAGAGAGATCTGAGTATGGCTACACCTTC.

Ten or more counts support this clonotype. The genes are TRBV12-3 or TRBV12-4 and TRBJ2-3; 8 nucleotides line up with TRBD2. V dropped 7 bases and J dropped 6; count of bases not matched to a gene: 12. The CDR3 spans 15 residues. CDR3 amino acids: CASTVAGGPRDTQYF. CDR3 DNA sequence: TGTGCCAGCACTGTGGCGGGGGGTCCCAGGGATACGCAGTATTTT.

In its sample, this clonotype was seen many times. The rearrangement joins TRBV11-1 to TRBJ1-1; unclear D gene. CDR1 is SGHAT and CDR2 is FQDESV in the germline V gene (reference sequence). This CDR3 has 14 amino acids. V lost 0 bases and J 4 bases, leaving 9 bases between the germline ends. DNA for the CDR3: TGTGCCAGCAGCTTAGCCGGTGTAGGCACTGAAGCTTTCTTT. Protein: CASSLAGVGTEAFF.

This clonotype was recorded many times. The rearrangement joins TRBV3-1 to TRBJ2-7; D may be TRBD2 (6 bases). The CDR3 is 14 residues long. V lost 1 base and J lost 5, with 12 bases in between. Germline-derived CDR1 and CDR2 are LGHDT and YNNKEL (reference sequence). CDR3 residues: CASSQGRDLDEQYF. The CDR3 region has the DNA TGTGCCAGCAGCCAAGGGAGGGATTTGGACGAGCAGTACTTC.

Ten or more counts support this clonotype. A junction end diverges from the germline sequence, so it may reflect a read error. V gene TRBV24-1 combines with J gene TRBJ2-7; TRBD1 aligns across 7 bases. The germline V gene encodes CDR1 KGHDR and CDR2 SFDVKD. The CDR3 covers 15 residues. Here the CDR3 reads CATSDSGTAHYEQYF. DNA for the CDR3: TGTGCTACCAGTGATTCCGGGACAGCTCACTACGAGCAGTACTTC.